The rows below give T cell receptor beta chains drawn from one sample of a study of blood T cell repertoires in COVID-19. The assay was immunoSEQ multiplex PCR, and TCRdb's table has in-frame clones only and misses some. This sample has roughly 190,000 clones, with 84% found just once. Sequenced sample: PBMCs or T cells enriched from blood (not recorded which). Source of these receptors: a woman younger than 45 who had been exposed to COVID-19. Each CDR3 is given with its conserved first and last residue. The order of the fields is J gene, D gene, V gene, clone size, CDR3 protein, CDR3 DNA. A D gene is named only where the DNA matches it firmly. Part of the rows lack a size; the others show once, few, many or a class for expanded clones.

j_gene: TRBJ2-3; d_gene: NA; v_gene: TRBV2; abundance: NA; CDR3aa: CASSDDSLAQYF; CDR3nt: TGTGCCAGCAGTGACGACAGTCTAGCGCAGTATTTT
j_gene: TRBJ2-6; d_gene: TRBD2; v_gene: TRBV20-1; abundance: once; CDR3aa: CSASRGEANVLTF; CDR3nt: TGCAGTGCTAGTCGGGGGGAAGCAAACGTCCTGACTTTC
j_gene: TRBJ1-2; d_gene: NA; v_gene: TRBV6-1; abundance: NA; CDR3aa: CASSESRRADKTF; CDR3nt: TGTGCCAGCAGTGAATCTCGGAGGGCCGATAAGACCTTC
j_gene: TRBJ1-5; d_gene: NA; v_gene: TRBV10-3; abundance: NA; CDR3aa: CATSLRGSVGNQPQHF; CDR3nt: TGTGCCACCAGTTTGAGGGGGTCGGTGGGCAATCAGCCCCAGCATTTT
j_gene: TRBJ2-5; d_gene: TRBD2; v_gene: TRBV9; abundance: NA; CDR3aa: CASSVGLAGGTKETQYF; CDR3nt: TGTGCCAGCAGCGTGGGACTAGCGGGGGGTACCAAAGAGACCCAGTACTTC
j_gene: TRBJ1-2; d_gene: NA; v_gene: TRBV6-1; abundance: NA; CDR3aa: CASSSQGGGYTF; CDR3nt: TGTGCCAGCAGTTCCCAGGGAGGAGGCTACACCTTC
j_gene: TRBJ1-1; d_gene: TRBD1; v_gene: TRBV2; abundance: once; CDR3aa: CASRAPGQGFETEAFF; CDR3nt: TGTGCCAGCAGGGCCCCGGGACAGGGTTTTGAAACTGAAGCTTTCTTT
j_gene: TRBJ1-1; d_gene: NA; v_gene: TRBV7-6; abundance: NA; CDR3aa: CASSSTDTDNTEAFF; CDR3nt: TGTGCCAGCAGTTCAACTGATACAGATAACACTGAAGCTTTCTTT
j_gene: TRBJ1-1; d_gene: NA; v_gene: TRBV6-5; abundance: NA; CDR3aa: CASSPAGGRTTEAFF; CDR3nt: TGTGCCAGCAGTCCCGCGGGAGGGCGAACGACTGAAGCTTTCTTT
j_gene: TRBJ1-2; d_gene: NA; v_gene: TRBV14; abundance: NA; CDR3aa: CASSGLVGSAYGYTF; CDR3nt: TGTGCCAGCAGTGGGTTAGTAGGAAGCGCTTATGGCTACACCTTC
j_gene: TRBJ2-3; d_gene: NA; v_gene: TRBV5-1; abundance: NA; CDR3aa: CASSFAAGGTDTQYF; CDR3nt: TGCGCCAGCAGCTTCGCTGCAGGGGGCACAGATACGCAGTATTTT